A single sample is the source of the 10 T cell receptor beta chains below, sequenced in a study of shared clonotypes between healthy human individuals. Method: immunoSEQ multiplex PCR; TCRdb's copy keeps in-frame clones and lacks some. The sample consists of around 2,000,000 clones, roughly 96% of them appearing once. Sequencing was performed on naive CD4+ T cells sorted from blood. Sample subset: CD45RA+ positively selected. These receptors were taken from a man aged 18 to 29 in good health.

This clone was observed a single time. The rearrangement links TRBV4-1 to TRBJ2-4; D is possibly TRBD1 (6 bases). The germline V and J ends were trimmed by 0 bases and 2 bases, with 8 bases remaining between them. This CDR3 comprises 15 residues. CDR1 MGHRA and CDR2 YSYEKL come from the germline V gene. As DNA, the CDR3 is TGCGCCAGCAGCCAAGACAGGGGCTCCAAAAACATTCAGTACTTC. Translation: CASSQDRGSKNIQYF.

V gene TRBV27 combines with J gene TRBJ2-1, with TRBD2 matching 12 bases. The ends lost 2 bases at V and 3 bases at J; junction bases unmatched: 2. The V gene's germline CDR1 is MNHEY and CDR2 SMNVEV (reference sequence). The CDR3 sequence is 16 residues long. The CDR3 nucleotides read TGTGCCAGCAGTTTAGGGGGACTAGCGGGCTACAATGAGCAGTTCTTC. It specifies CASSLGGLAGYNEQFF.

This rearrangement joins TRBV10-2 to TRBJ2-7; D may be TRBD1 (6 bases). The V end lost 3 bases, the J end lost 7 bases, and 13 bases lay between the germline ends. This CDR3 is 13 amino acids long. CDR1 is WSHSY, CDR2 SAAADI, per germline. CDR3 protein: CASSEQGMGEQYF. DNA of the CDR3: TGCGCCAGCAGTGAACAGGGTATGGGTGAGCAGTACTTC.

This chain uses TRBV19 with TRBJ1-5; 7 positions agree with TRBD1. This CDR3 has 15 amino acids. The germline V gene has CDR1 LNHDA and CDR2 SQIVND (reference sequence). With V trimmed by 4 bases and J by 7 bases, 10 bases remained unmatched. This CDR3 reads CASSTSGGGGQPQHF. CDR3 DNA: TGTGCCAGTAGTACTTCAGGGGGTGGTGGGCAGCCCCAGCATTTT.

The V gene is TRBV4-3, the J gene TRBJ2-1; TRBD2 agrees at 8 bases. The CDR3 consists of 20 residues. The V and J ends lost 2 bases and 6 bases, in that order; junction bases with no gene match: 21. Germline V gene lookup returns CDR1 LGHNA and CDR2 YSLEER. In DNA, the CDR3 is TGCGCCAGCAGCCAAAAAGGGCCTAGCGGGCGGAAGGGCTTAGTCAATGAGCAGTTCTTC. Translated: CASSQKGPSGRKGLVNEQFF.

V usage is TRBV25-1 and J usage is TRBJ2-7; possible D gene TRBD1, 5 bases. Trimming took 3 bases from V and 7 from J, leaving 19 bases between them. CDR3 size: 15 residues. The germline V gene has CDR1 MGHDK and CDR2 SYGVNS. CDR3 coding DNA: TGTGCCAGCAGTGACCCAACCGTGCAGGGCTGGGAGCAGTACTTC. Protein sequence: CASSDPTVQGWEQYF.

Details on this clone: Within the sample, other DNA sequences also encode this same CDR3. The CDR3 protein is CASSLYNEQFF. In DNA form, the CDR3 reads TGTGCCAGCAGCCTCTACAATGAGCAGTTCTTC. The rearrangement joins TRBV5-4 to TRBJ2-1; no firm D call. The V and J ends lost 4 bases and 3 bases respectively, with 2 bases between them. The length of the CDR3 is 11 residues. Germline lookup yields CDR1 SGHNT and CDR2 YYREEE (reference sequence).

The rearrangement uses TRBV7-3 and TRBJ2-7; a weak D match, TRBD2 (5 bases). From germline, CDR1 is SGHTA and CDR2 FQGTGA. This CDR3 contains 14 residues. The ends were cut back, 2 bases at V and 2 bases at J, with 10 bases in the middle. CDR3 coding DNA: TGTGCCAGCAGCTTAGAGGGCGGCCCCTACGAGCAGTACTTC. Translating gives CASSLEGGPYEQYF.

This chain joins TRBV6-4 and TRBJ2-5; 7 bases match TRBD2. This CDR3 region has 12 residues. J was trimmed by 2 bases and V by 8 bases; bases with no gene match: 2. Germline V gene data show CDR1 as MRHNA and CDR2 as SNTAGT. DNA for the CDR3: TGTGCCAGCGGGGGGGAACAAGAGACCCAGTACTTC. This translates into CASGGEQETQYF.

The rearrangement joins TRBV6-5 to TRBJ2-7, with a weak D call TRBD2 (5 bases). V was pared by 7 bases and J by 0 bases, with 13 bases between. CDR1 and CDR2 from the germline V gene are MNHEY and SVGAGI. There are 14 residues in the CDR3. CDR3 residues: CASNQAVSSYEQYF. CDR3 nucleotides: TGTGCCAGCAACCAAGCGGTTAGCTCCTACGAGCAGTACTTC.